This T cell receptor beta chain emerged from a study of control samples from healthy donors and cancer patients. Germline values: CDR1 SGHKS, CDR2 YYEKEE (reference sequence). The V end was cut by 1 base, the J end by 2 bases, with 4 bases between. This CDR3 spans 13 amino acids. The protocol was immunoSEQ multiplex PCR, while the TCRdb copy is restricted to in-frame clones and leaves out a portion. This table holds approximately 150,000 clones, approximately 94% found once. This clone was recorded once. The sequenced sample was blood. The J gene is TRBJ1-5, the V gene TRBV5-5, with D hard to call. The source of this sequence is a man aged 40-50 years in good health. CDR3 DNA: TGTGCCAGCAGCTTGAGGGGCAATCAGCCCCAGCATTTT. This codes for CASSLRGNQPQHF.